This TCR beta chain was observed in a study of blood T cell repertoires in COVID-19. Whole-study context: Nucleic acid was either cDNA or gDNA, and it came from T cells, B-cell-depleted T cells, or PBMCs.

CDR3 length: 15 residues. Between the trimmed V and J ends, which lost 1 base and 4 bases, there was a span of 11 bases. The germline gives CDR1 SGHRS, CDR2 YFSETQ. Here immunoSEQ multiplex PCR was the method, and the copy in TCRdb shows in-frame clones only, minus some. The data hold 200,000 or so clones, with about nine tenths observed a single time. The rearrangement uses TRBV5-1 and TRBJ2-2, with D possibly being TRBD2 (6 bases). What was sequenced was peripheral blood. This receptor was taken from a woman in her 70s with acute or convalescent COVID-19. The CDR3 nucleotides are TGCGCCAGCAGCTTGTCGGGGGTTTTCACCGGGGAGCTGTTTTTT. Its translation: CASSLSGVFTGELFF.